One and the same sample provided the 23 T cell receptor beta chains below, sequenced in a study of graft-versus-host responses after intestinal transplantation. Produced via immunoSEQ multiplex PCR; TCRdb's table is partial and in-frame only. This sample has 20,000 to 25,000 clones, with roughly 82% found just once. Their antigen targets remain unknown. Sequences were derived from unstimulated CD8+ T cells sorted from spleen or lymph node cells, sampled before transplant. Every receptor here comes from a human donor who was the organ donor for an intestinal transplant.

This clone has a single count. DNA for the CDR3: TGTGCCAGCAGCGTAGTATCTTCCTACAATGAGCAGTTCTTC. This codes for CASSVVSSYNEQFF. The chain employs TRBV9 and TRBJ2-1; D not resolved. Looked up from germline, CDR1 is SGDLS and CDR2 is YYNGEE. Trimming stripped 0 bases from V and 1 base from J, with 5 bases between. This CDR3 is built from 14 residues.

The chain combines TRBV19 with TRBJ1-1; 9 bases fit TRBD1. The germline V gene has CDR1 LNHDA and CDR2 SQIVND (reference sequence). Trimming took 7 bases from V and 1 from J; bases not matched to a gene: 7. The CDR3 is made up of 15 amino acids. The CDR3 reads CASTAGQGGNTEAFF. CDR3 bases: TGTGCCAGTACTGCGGGACAGGGAGGGAACACTGAAGCTTTCTTT.

The genes are TRBV29-1 and TRBJ2-1; 10 bases line up with TRBD2. Germline V gives CDR1 SQVTM, CDR2 ANQGSEA. The trim removed 5 bases at V and 0 bases at J, leaving 16 bases unmatched. The CDR3 consists of 19 residues. In nucleotides, the CDR3 is TGCAGCGTTTCCCCAAGGGAGATAGCGGGAGGATTCTCCTACAATGAGCAGTTCTTC. This gives the protein CSVSPREIAGGFSYNEQFF.

This clone was detected only a few times. The rearrangement links TRBV27 to TRBJ2-7, with TRBD2 identical over 13 bases. The CDR3 spans 14 residues. Germline CDR1 and CDR2: MNHEY and SMNVEV (reference sequence). J was trimmed by 2 bases and V by 5 bases; bases with no gene match: 0. CDR3 sequence reads: CASSGLAGAYEQYF. CDR3 nucleotide sequence: TGTGCCAGCAGTGGACTAGCGGGAGCCTACGAGCAGTACTTC.

V and J are TRBV6-1 and TRBJ1-1; D gene unclear. V shed 4 bases and J shed 0 bases, with 6 bases lying between them. The CDR3 runs to 13 residues. Germline lookup yields CDR1 MNHNS and CDR2 SASEGT. Here the CDR3 DNA reads TGTGCCAGCAGTGTGGGATTGAACACTGAAGCTTTCTTT. As protein: CASSVGLNTEAFF.

The V call is TRBV7-8, the J call TRBJ2-7; D may be TRBD1 (6 bases). With 5 bases removed from V and 5 bases from J, the gap between germline ends came to 10 bases. Germline assignment: CDR1 SGHVS and CDR2 FQNEAQ. The length of the CDR3 is 12 residues. Here the CDR3 DNA reads TGTGCCAGCAGCCCGGGACACAACGAGCAGTACTTC. It specifies CASSPGHNEQYF.

This sequence joins TRBV1 and TRBJ2-7; the table's D call, TRBD1, has no DNA check behind it. TRBV1 is marked as a pseudogene. This CDR3 has 18 residues. CDR3 residues: CTSSQLPGQVPHFYEQYF. CDR3 coding DNA: TGCACCAGCAGCCAACTTCCGGGACAGGTTCCTCACTTCTACGAGCAGTACTTC.

In this sample, this clone turned up once. The chain uses TRBV27 and TRBJ2-2, with a tentative D call TRBD1 (6 bases). Germline V CDR1 and CDR2: MNHEY, SMNVEV (reference sequence). Trimming stripped 6 bases from V and 0 bases from J, with 11 bases between. The CDR3 has 15 amino acids. This chain's CDR3 is CASRAGQSNTGELFF. The CDR3, as DNA: TGTGCCAGCAGGGCCGGACAGTCGAACACCGGGGAGCTGTTTTTT.

In nucleotides, the CDR3 is TGTGCCAGCGACGATACAGCCCTGACGTACCAAGAGACCCAGTACTTC. Its protein product is CASDDTALTYQETQYF. The chain carries TRBV2 and TRBJ2-5; no clear D gene. Germline-derived CDR1 and CDR2 are SNHLY and FYNNEI. The CDR3 is 16 residues long. V lost 8 bases and J lost 0, with 19 bases in between.

The chain uses TRBV6-5 and TRBJ2-2; perhaps D is TRBD1 or TRBD2 (6 bases each). The V and J ends lost 5 bases and 9 bases respectively, with 16 bases between them. The V gene's germline CDR1 is MNHEY and CDR2 SVGAGI. The CDR3 loop spans 14 amino acids. The DNA for the CDR3 is TGTGCCAGCAGTGTGGGGGCTAGCGCCTGGGAGCTGTTTTTT. It translates to CASSVGASAWELFF.

This clone was seen a handful of times. The gene calls are TRBV5-5 and TRBJ2-1; 7 bases match TRBD2. The germline V gene encodes CDR1 SGHKS and CDR2 YYEKEE (reference sequence). CDR3 length: 16 amino acids. The junction had 11 bases not matched to a gene; V was cut back by 2 bases and J by 6 bases. The DNA of the CDR3 is TGTGCCAGCAGCTTTTGGTCCGCGGGAGCTCTCAATGAGCAGTTCTTC. Translating gives CASSFWSAGALNEQFF.

This clone was observed a handful of times. This chain joins TRBV6-1 and TRBJ2-7; no firm D call. CDR3 size: 14 residues. Germline V gives CDR1 MNHNS, CDR2 SASEGT. V lost 0 bases and J lost 0, with 6 bases in between. CDR3 in amino acids: CASSEAYGSYEQYF. In DNA form, the CDR3 reads TGTGCCAGCAGTGAAGCGTACGGCTCCTACGAGCAGTACTTC.

Remarks on this clone: Different DNA sequences within this sample yield the same CDR3. The CDR3 region has the DNA TGTGCCAGCAGTTACCTAGCGGGGGGGAACAATGAGCAGTTCTTC. Translating it yields CASSYLAGGNNEQFF. This rearrangement joins TRBV6-5 to TRBJ2-1; 12 positions match TRBD2. Trimming at V came to 2 bases and at J to 5 bases, leaving 1 base not matched to a gene. The CDR3 extends over 15 amino acids. The V gene's germline CDR1 is MNHEY and CDR2 SVGAGI.

J is TRBJ1-2 and V is TRBV12-5; 7 nucleotides line up with TRBD1. CDR1 and CDR2 (germline): LGHNT, FRNRAP. The CDR3 consists of 15 residues. The V segment lost 6 bases and the J segment 1 base; nucleotides outside the gene matches: 8. The CDR3 region is CASGPRDRDNYGYTF. The CDR3 nucleotides are TGTGCTAGTGGCCCCCGGGACAGAGATAACTATGGCTACACCTTC.

The CDR3 sequence: CASSLGPGMGLYSYEQYF. In DNA, the CDR3 is TGTGCCAGCAGCCTGGGGCCGGGTATGGGGCTTTACTCCTACGAGCAGTACTTC. The chain carries TRBV11-2 and TRBJ2-7, with D possibly matching TRBD1 (5 bases). The germline CDR1 and CDR2 sequences are SGHAT and FQNNGV. This CDR3 is built from 18 residues. Trimming stripped 5 bases from V and 0 bases from J, with 23 bases between. Together with reference TRBV11-2 and TRBJ2-7, the CDR3 gives the full variable domain: EAGVAQSPRYKIIEKRQSVAFWCNPISGHATLYWYQQILGQGPKLLIQFQNNGVVDDSQLPKDRFSAERLKGVDSTLKIQPAKLEDSAVYLCASSLGPGMGLYSYEQYFGPGTRLTVT.

The gene calls are TRBV25-1 and TRBJ1-5, with D tentatively TRBD1 (6 bases). The CDR3 totals 14 residues. CDR1 MGHDK and CDR2 SYGVNS come from the germline V gene. The V and J ends lost 5 bases and 1 base respectively, with 9 bases between them. The CDR3 sequence is CASSLQGSNQPQHF. The CDR3 region has the DNA TGTGCCAGCAGTTTACAGGGAAGCAATCAGCCCCAGCATTTT.

This clone was observed a single time. The chain uses TRBV19 and TRBJ2-3; weak D call: TRBD1 (5 bases). CDR1 is LNHDA, CDR2 SQIVND, per germline (reference sequence). The CDR3 loop spans 19 amino acids. Trimming left V 2 bases short and J 0 bases short, with 21 bases between. CDR3 residues: CASSIFPQVGQESTDTQYF. The DNA of the CDR3 is TGTGCCAGTAGTATATTCCCACAGGTGGGCCAAGAGAGCACAGATACGCAGTATTTT. Complete variable domain (other parts from reference TRBV19 and TRBJ2-3): DGGITQSPKYLFRKEGQNVTLSCEQNLNHDAMYWYRQDPGQGLRLIYYSQIVNDFQKGDIAEGYSVSREKKESFPLTVTSAQKNPTAFYLCASSIFPQVGQESTDTQYFGPGTRLTVL.

V usage is TRBV5-4 and J usage is TRBJ2-5; no reliable D call. Germline CDR1 SGHNT, CDR2 YYREEE (reference sequence). The CDR3 is 17 residues long. With 0 bases removed from V and 5 bases from J, the gap between germline ends came to 20 bases. CDR3 sequence reads: CASSLAPLIGPEETQYF. In DNA, the CDR3 is TGTGCCAGCAGCTTGGCCCCCCTAATAGGTCCTGAGGAGACCCAGTACTTC.

Here the CDR3 reads CASSRGAMGTPWGTDTQYF. The CDR3 bases are TGTGCCAGCAGCAGAGGGGCCATGGGGACTCCCTGGGGCACAGATACGCAGTATTTT. The rearrangement links TRBV7-7 to TRBJ2-3; TRBD2 might be the D (6 bases). V was pared by 5 bases and J by 1 base, with 25 bases between. The CDR3 contains 19 residues. Germline CDR1 reads SSHAT; CDR2 reads FNYEAQ (reference sequence).

This sequence joins TRBV5-4 and TRBJ2-2; 7 positions match TRBD1. V trimming: 5 bases; J trimming: 4 bases; junction bases outside the gene matches: 14. The CDR3 length is 17 residues. Germline CDR1 is SGHNT and CDR2 is YYREEE (reference sequence). CDR3 in amino acids: CASSPVITGAGTGELFF. The CDR3 bases are TGTGCCAGCAGTCCTGTCATCACAGGGGCGGGCACCGGGGAGCTGTTTTTT.

V is TRBV4-2 and J is TRBJ2-3; no firm D call. Germline assignment: CDR1 LGHNA and CDR2 YNFKEQ. The V end was cut by 0 bases, the J end by 3 bases, with 4 bases between. The CDR3 extends over 13 amino acids. CDR3 bases: TGTGCCAGCAGCCAAGACTTTACAGATACGCAGTATTTT. Protein sequence: CASSQDFTDTQYF.

The chain is built from TRBV11-2 and TRBJ1-1; D may be TRBD1 (5 bases). Germline V gene lookup returns CDR1 SGHAT and CDR2 FQNNGV. Trimming pared 3 bases from V and 1 base from J, leaving 6 bases between. This CDR3 has 13 residues. The CDR3: CASSFGGNTEAFF. The CDR3 coding sequence is TGTGCCAGCAGCTTTGGGGGGAACACTGAAGCTTTCTTT. Supplemented by reference TRBV11-2 and TRBJ1-1, the full variable domain reads EAGVAQSPRYKIIEKRQSVAFWCNPISGHATLYWYQQILGQGPKLLIQFQNNGVVDDSQLPKDRFSAERLKGVDSTLKIQPAKLEDSAVYLCASSFGGNTEAFFGQGTRLTVV.

The rearrangement links TRBV5-8 to TRBJ2-1; 8 nucleotides match TRBD2. The V gene end was trimmed by 7 bases and the J gene end by 1 base; junction bases not matched to a gene: 16. The CDR3 extends over 18 amino acids. Germline CDR1 and CDR2: SGHTS and YDEGEE. The CDR3 coding sequence is TGTGCCAGCGAGCTTGGGATTGATACGGGAGGGTCCTACAATGAGCAGTTCTTC. Amino acid sequence: CASELGIDTGGSYNEQFF.